This T cell receptor (beta chain) derives from a study of T cell responses to AZD1222 COVID-19 vaccine. The study's findings and limits: Dominant at 160-218 and 743-854, vaccine-associated CD4 TCRs also spanned spike. Repertoire sampling happened only post peak T cell response. Only a handful of AZD1222 recipients tested seropositive at baseline.

On this clone: Its antigen is undetermined.

Some clones are missing from TCRdb's copy, which holds only in-frame ones; the method was immunoSEQ multiplex PCR. The repertoire includes around 100,000 clones, approximately 90% of them detected once, and just under 7.5% sits in the top ten. The sequence was obtained from an adult in good health. Sequences were derived from peripheral blood, sampled on day 0 of AZD1222 vaccination.

CDR3 bases: TGTGCCAGCAGTTTACGGGGACTAGCGGGAGGCCCTGCCACAGATACGCAGTATTTT. Its protein product is CASSLRGLAGGPATDTQYF. The chain links TRBV28 to TRBJ2-3, with 15 nucleotides matching TRBD2. V lost 2 bases, J lost 2 bases, and 8 bases stayed unmatched. The CDR3 loop spans 19 amino acids. The germline CDR1 and CDR2 sequences are MDHEN and SYDVKM. Supplemented by reference TRBV28 and TRBJ2-3, the full variable domain reads DVKVTQSSRYLVKRTGEKVFLECVQDMDHENMFWYRQDPGLGLRLIYFSYDVKMKEKGDIPEGYSVSREKKERFSLILESASTNQTSMYLCASSLRGLAGGPATDTQYFGPGTRLTVL.